This TCR beta chain was profiled in a study of T cells in Graves' hyperthyroidism and ophthalmopathy. The TCR beta CDR3 regions underwent amplification using RNA transcripts as the source. Initially, a first-round RT-PCR of the TCR CDR3 employed the HTBI primer set. A single record per CDR3 protein comes from TCRdb applying MiXCR to the multiplex PCR reads. Here the sample spans hundreds of thousands of distinct CDR3 sequences, around 15% being singletons. The CDR3 consists of 17 residues. The junction had 7 bases not matched to a gene; V was cut back by 2 bases and J by 5 bases. Germline-derived CDR1 and CDR2 are WNHNN and SYGVQD (reference sequence). Participants, patients aged 18 to 65, had newly diagnosed hyperthyroidism with a duration under 2 months. Findings and limits, study-wide: Blood also showed most of the thyroid clonotypes that were expanded above 0.001.

Notes on this clonotype: Its antigen is as yet unknown.

V and J are TRBV10-1 and TRBJ2-2, with 11 nucleotides matching TRBD2. The receptor was derived from a woman under 30 with Graves' hyperthyroidism. The sample was blood. The CDR3 coding sequence is TGCGCCAGCAGTGAGACTACTAGCGGGAGATTGACCGGGGAGCTGTTTTTT. Translation: CASSETTSGRLTGELFF.